Listed below are T cell receptor beta chains from one sample, sequenced in a study of T cell repertoires in cytomegalovirus infection. One entry per CDR3 protein, called by TCRdb with MiXCR from the reads. Of hundreds of thousands of distinct CDR3 sequences listed, 33% are singletons. These receptors are not linked to any known antigen. The input for sequencing was cultured PBMCs, taken from culture after CMV antigen stimulation. Receptor source: a human donor in good health (CMV status not recorded). Some clones in this sample may be carry-over from other donors' samples. CDR3s include the opening cysteine and the closing phenylalanine or tryptophan. Each record gives: J gene, V gene, CDR3 protein.

J: TRBJ2-1
V: TRBV10-3
CDR3: CAISDRGRSYNEQFF

J: TRBJ1-5
V: TRBV6-1
CDR3: CATQGGGNQPQHF

J: TRBJ1-6
V: TRBV23-1
CDR3: CASSHSPLHF

J: TRBJ2-3
V: TRBV7-2
CDR3: CASSSGWAGRSTDTQYF

J: TRBJ1-1
V: TRBV7-2
CDR3: CASSLAGGGNTEAFF

J: TRBJ2-2
V: TRBV2
CDR3: CASRPGTDFTGELFF

J: TRBJ2-3
V: TRBV20-1
CDR3: CSASFGGATDTQYF

J: TRBJ1-5
V: TRBV7-2
CDR3: CASSFRGESNQPQHF

J: TRBJ2-1
V: TRBV7-6
CDR3: CASSPAAGASSYNEQFF

J: TRBJ2-7
V: TRBV15
CDR3: CATSRGSSGWYEQYF

J: TRBJ1-5
V: TRBV6-2/TRBV6-3
CDR3: CASSYSTATAAQHF

J: TRBJ1-3
V: TRBV7-6
CDR3: CASSRADGNTIYF

J: TRBJ2-2
V: TRBV12-3/TRBV12-4
CDR3: CASSFWTRKNTGELFF

J: TRBJ2-5
V: TRBV20-1
CDR3: CSATPGTGAQETQYF

J: TRBJ2-2
V: TRBV30
CDR3: CAWTRGVGELFF

J: TRBJ2-1
V: TRBV20-1
CDR3: CSANLGEGWEQFF

J: TRBJ1-6
V: TRBV10-3
CDR3: CAISTSGTGDSPLHF

J: TRBJ2-7
V: TRBV10-3
CDR3: CAISDLTATYEQYF

J: TRBJ1-1
V: TRBV28
CDR3: CASSYPQGAGRTEAFF

J: TRBJ1-2
V: TRBV28
CDR3: CASSEDSNYGYTF

J: TRBJ2-3
V: TRBV7-6
CDR3: CASSLANRDRATDTQYF

J: TRBJ2-5
V: TRBV7-2
CDR3: CASSFSGGGEETQYF

J: TRBJ1-4
V: TRBV20-1
CDR3: CSATDMGGSGEKLFF

J: TRBJ2-5
V: TRBV12-3/TRBV12-4
CDR3: CASSLMGSRETQYF

J: TRBJ2-7
V: TRBV7-9
CDR3: CASSSGGGSGFGSYEQYF

J: TRBJ1-6
V: TRBV2
CDR3: CASSDSGNSPLHF

J: TRBJ1-2
V: TRBV7-2
CDR3: CASSPRTAGYTF